Below are 25 T cell receptor beta chains sequenced from a single sample in a study of CD8+ T cells in alopecia areata. cDNA reverse transcribed from extracted RNA served as the sequencing template. Only in-frame clones appear in the TCRdb table, and some are missing; sequencing was by immunoSEQ multiplex PCR. Of about 150,000 clones listed, under 60% were seen once; the top ten hold roughly 6.7%. The specimen was CD4+ T cells sorted from blood, collected at week 0. These receptors were collected from a human donor with alopecia areata.

The V and J genes are TRBV30 and TRBJ1-2, with 9 bases fitting TRBD1. CDR3 length: 16 residues. V shed 0 bases and J 7 bases; nucleotides not matched to a gene: 12. From germline, CDR1 is GTSNPN and CDR2 SVGIG (reference sequence). The CDR3: CAWSVGTGIPGRGYTF. The CDR3, as DNA: TGTGCCTGGAGTGTTGGGACAGGGATCCCCGGGCGTGGCTACACCTTC.

This sequence joins TRBV11-1 and TRBJ2-5, with D maybe TRBD2 (7 bases). This CDR3 region has 15 residues. Germline CDR1 reads SGHAT; CDR2 reads FQDESV (reference sequence). V was cut by 5 bases and J by 4 bases, with 17 bases left in between. As DNA, the CDR3 is TGTGCCAGCAGCAAGAACGGGGGGCCCACAGAGACCCAGTACTTC. Translated: CASSKNGGPTETQYF.

The V call is TRBV29-1, the J call TRBJ1-2, with a weak D call TRBD1 (6 bases). Per the germline V gene, CDR1 is SQVTM and CDR2 is ANQGSEA. The CDR3 runs to 13 residues. Between the trimmed V and J ends, which lost 7 bases and 4 bases, there was a span of 16 bases. The CDR3 DNA sequence: TGCAGCGCCCAGAGGGGACAAGCCTATGGCTACACCTTC. Its protein product is CSAQRGQAYGYTF.

The rearrangement uses TRBV30 and TRBJ2-7; perhaps TRBD1 as D (6 bases). Germline loops: CDR1 GTSNPN, CDR2 SVGIG (reference sequence). Trimming took off 5 bases at V and 3 bases at J, with 11 bases between the two ends. The CDR3 consists of 12 residues. This CDR3 is CAWGRDNYEQYF. In nucleotides, the CDR3 is TGTGCCTGGGGCCGGGACAACTACGAGCAGTACTTC.

V gene TRBV25-1 combines with J gene TRBJ2-7; TRBD1 aligns across 8 bases. V shed 0 bases, J shed 4 bases, and the junction held 8 bases outside the gene matches. The CDR3 sequence is 16 residues long. Germline CDR1 MGHDK, CDR2 SYGVNS. Here the CDR3 reads CASSEYIRGRAYEQYF. CDR3 DNA: TGTGCCAGCAGTGAATATATCAGGGGGCGCGCGTACGAGCAGTACTTC.

The sample holds a few counts of this clone. This sequence joins TRBV5-1 and TRBJ2-1; D is ambiguous. With 6 bases removed from V and 3 bases from J, the gap between germline ends came to 13 bases. CDR3 length: 14 amino acids. Germline values: CDR1 SGHRS, CDR2 YFSETQ. CDR3 in DNA: TGCGCCAGCATGCTTGGTGATGGCTACAATGAGCAGTTCTTC. It translates to CASMLGDGYNEQFF.

This chain joins TRBV30 and TRBJ2-7, with D possibly being TRBD1 (6 bases). In germline, CDR1 is GTSNPN, CDR2 SVGIG (reference sequence). The CDR3 consists of 13 residues. Between the trimmed V and J ends, which lost 4 bases and 0 bases, there was a span of 10 bases. The CDR3: CAWNRGGSYEQYF. In DNA, the CDR3 is TGTGCCTGGAATCGAGGGGGCTCCTACGAGCAGTACTTC.

Only one count was recorded for this clone. The chain uses TRBV7-2 and TRBJ1-5; D possibly corresponds to TRBD1 (5 bases). The CDR3 is 12 amino acids. V lost 5 bases and J lost 6, with 8 bases in between. The germline V gene has CDR1 SGHTA and CDR2 FQGNSA. Here the CDR3 DNA reads TGTGCCAGCAGCCGAGACAGTCAGCCCCAGCATTTT. Translating it yields CASSRDSQPQHF.

The chain has TRBV10-3 and TRBJ2-7, with a weak D call TRBD2 (5 bases). Germline-derived CDR1 and CDR2 are ENHRY and SYGVKD. CDR3 length equals 15 residues. Trimming shortened V by 0 bases and J by 3 bases, and 12 bases separated the two germline ends. The CDR3 protein is CAISESQTGSYEQYF. The CDR3 bases are TGTGCCATCAGTGAGTCACAAACGGGGAGCTACGAGCAGTACTTC.

The chain has TRBV6-5 and TRBJ1-2, with TRBD1 matching over 8 bases. This CDR3 region has 15 residues. The J segment lost 1 base and the V segment lost 6 bases, leaving 7 bases of the junction unmatched. CDR1 and CDR2 (germline): MNHEY, SVGAGI. Here the CDR3 reads CASRPGQGNNYGYTF. For the CDR3, the DNA is TGTGCCAGCAGGCCAGGACAGGGAAATAACTATGGCTACACCTTC.

This clone occurred once. The CDR3 bases are TGTGCCTGGAGTACCAGGGCTCAGCCCCAGCATTTT. It encodes CAWSTRAQPQHF. V is TRBV30 and J is TRBJ1-5; possibly TRBD1 for D (5 bases). V was cut by 2 bases and J by 6 bases, with 8 bases left in between. The CDR3 sequence is 12 residues long. Per germline, CDR1 GTSNPN and CDR2 SVGIG (reference sequence).

This clone was observed a few times. The chain couples TRBV29-1 to TRBJ2-5; D might be TRBD2 (6 bases). Per the germline V gene, CDR1 is SQVTM and CDR2 is ANQGSEA. The CDR3 sequence is 12 residues long. Here the CDR3 reads CSGGGVRGTQYF. CDR3 bases: TGCAGTGGCGGAGGGGTCCGGGGAACCCAGTACTTC.

This clone is classed as medium-sized. V and J are TRBV14 and TRBJ1-2; 8 nucleotides align to TRBD1. The CDR3 spans 14 residues. In germline, CDR1 is SGHDN, CDR2 FVKESK. Trimming cost V 7 bases and J 5 bases; bases outside gene matches: 9. The CDR3 DNA follows: TGTGCCAGCAACCGCGGGACAGGCGAGTATGGCTACACCTTC. Its protein is CASNRGTGEYGYTF.

This clone turned up a few times. The CDR3 DNA reads as TGTGCCATCAGTGGGGGGATGGACGAGCAGTACTTC. Its translation is CAISGGMDEQYF. This chain links TRBV10-3 with TRBJ2-7; D assignment may be TRBD1 or TRBD2 (5 bases each). Between the trimmed V and J ends, which lost 4 bases and 5 bases, there was a span of 9 bases. Germline V CDR1 and CDR2: ENHRY, SYGVKD. This CDR3 has 12 residues.

In regard to this clone: This CDR3 is also generated by other DNA sequences in the sample. The V and J genes are TRBV5-1 and TRBJ1-2; TRBD1 is a possible D gene (5 bases). Germline V gene data show CDR1 as SGHRS and CDR2 as YFSETQ. Trimming cost V 0 bases and J 5 bases, with 11 bases left between them. CDR3 length: 14 amino acids. The CDR3 nucleotides are TGCGCCAGCAGCTTGGGAGGGGAAGGTTATGGCTACACCTTC. This translates into CASSLGGEGYGYTF.

This clone has just one count. This chain connects TRBV7-6 to TRBJ1-2; 10 positions match TRBD1. Germline V CDR1 and CDR2: SGHVS, FNYEAQ. V shed 1 base and J 8 bases; nucleotides not matched to a gene: 4. The CDR3 has 14 residues. CDR3 nucleotide sequence: TGTGCCAGCAGCTTAGGGGGACAGGGGTACGGCTACACCTTC. This sequence encodes CASSLGGQGYGYTF.

The rearrangement joins TRBV29-1 to TRBJ2-1; D ambiguous. V was shortened by 4 bases and J by 2 bases, with 9 bases between the two germline ends. The CDR3 length is 13 residues. CDR1 and CDR2 from the germline V gene are SQVTM and ANQGSEA. CDR3 in DNA: TGCAGCGTTGTCAGTCCGGCCTACAATGAGCAGTTCTTC. This codes for CSVVSPAYNEQFF.

J is TRBJ2-1 and V is TRBV5-1; D is possibly TRBD1 (5 bases). CDR3 size: 14 residues. Trimming pared 4 bases from V and 5 bases from J, leaving 13 bases between. CDR1 and CDR2 from the germline V gene are SGHRS and YFSETQ. CDR3 region: CASSPVGADNEQFF. The CDR3 DNA reads TGCGCCAGCAGCCCCGTTGGGGCCGACAATGAGCAGTTCTTC.

The chain recombines TRBV29-1 with TRBJ2-3, with D hard to call. There are 13 residues in the CDR3. Germline values: CDR1 SQVTM, CDR2 ANQGSEA. The V end lost 3 bases, the J end lost 1 base, and 8 bases lay between the germline ends. The CDR3 sequence is CSVDIPGTDTQYF. The CDR3 DNA reads TGCAGCGTTGATATACCGGGCACAGATACGCAGTATTTT.

A few counts support this clone. This sequence joins TRBV10-3 and TRBJ2-1; no definite D call. V lost 7 bases and J lost 6, with 19 bases in between. CDR1 and CDR2 from the germline V gene are ENHRY and SYGVKD. The CDR3 extends over 15 amino acids. The CDR3 DNA reads as TGTGCCATCACCGACTTAGATCCGGCCGGCAATGAGCAGTTCTTC. Translated, it gives CAITDLDPAGNEQFF.

In this sample, this clone turned up a few times. The gene calls are TRBV6-6 and TRBJ2-3, with 8 positions matching TRBD1. The V gene's germline CDR1 is MNHNY and CDR2 SVGAGI (reference sequence). With 7 bases clipped from V and 4 bases from J, the junction kept 4 bases outside the gene matches. The CDR3 runs to 13 residues. The CDR3 loop reads CASKVTGADTQYF. In nucleotides, the CDR3 is TGTGCCAGCAAGGTGACAGGGGCAGATACGCAGTATTTT.

The V and J genes are TRBV18 and TRBJ1-2; 7 positions match TRBD1. The CDR3 covers 13 residues. Trimming removed 3 bases from V and 5 bases from J; junction bases left unmatched: 3. Per the germline V gene, CDR1 is KGHSH and CDR2 is LQKENI. DNA for the CDR3: TGTGCCAGCTCACCCCCGACAGGGTATGGCTACACCTTC. Protein: CASSPPTGYGYTF. Filled out from reference TRBV18 and TRBJ1-2, the complete variable domain reads NAGVMQNPRHLVRRRGQEARLRCSPMKGHSHVYWYRQLPEEGLKFMVYLQKENIIDESGMPKERFSAEFPKEGPSILRIQQVVRGDSAAYFCASSPPTGYGYTFGSGTRLTVV.

About this clone: The sample carries other DNA sequences with the same CDR3. The genes are TRBV5-1 and TRBJ1-2, with D possibly TRBD1 on 6 matching bases. Germline V gene lookup returns CDR1 SGHRS and CDR2 YFSETQ. The CDR3 has 14 amino acids. Deletions cut 0 bases from V and 3 bases from J, with 9 bases between. CDR3 sequence (DNA): TGCGCCAGCAGCTTGGGACAGGTTTACTATGGCTACACCTTC. This codes for CASSLGQVYYGYTF.

This clone was picked up one time. This chain joins TRBV7-9 and TRBJ2-2; no clear D gene. Germline V lookup: CDR1 SEHNR, CDR2 FQNEAQ (reference sequence). There are 13 residues in the CDR3. The V end was cut by 5 bases, the J end by 6 bases, with 10 bases between. The DNA of the CDR3 is TGTGCCAGCAGCCTTCCGATGGCCGGGGAGCTGTTTTTT. It encodes CASSLPMAGELFF. Based on the CDR3 plus reference TRBV7-9 and TRBJ2-2, the full variable domain is DTGVSQNPRHKITKRGQNVTFRCDPISEHNRLYWYRQTLGQGPEFLTYFQNEAQLEKSRLLSDRFSAERPKGSFSTLEIQRTEQGDSAMYLCASSLPMAGELFFGEGSRLTVL.

This clone has only a few counts. The CDR3 sequence is CASSLTQGSPETQYF. CDR3 sequence (DNA): TGTGCCAGCAGCTTAACGCAGGGTAGTCCGGAGACCCAGTACTTC. This chain joins TRBV7-9 and TRBJ2-5, with D possibly TRBD1 on 5 matching bases. V was clipped by 2 bases and J by 5 bases, with 15 bases between them. CDR3 length: 15 amino acids. CDR1 and CDR2 (germline): SEHNR, FQNEAQ (reference sequence). Filled out from reference TRBV7-9 and TRBJ2-5, the complete variable domain reads DTGVSQNPRHKITKRGQNVTFRCDPISEHNRLYWYRQTLGQGPEFLTYFQNEAQLEKSRLLSDRFSAERPKGSFSTLEIQRTEQGDSAMYLCASSLTQGSPETQYFGPGTRLLVL.